This T cell receptor beta chain was profiled in a study of identical twins. Whole-study results and caveats: The authors noted that invariant MAIT and iNKT cells could partly confound zero-insertion analyses.

TCRdb reprocessed the 5' RACE reads with MiXCR, giving one entry per CDR3 protein. The sample includes around 1.7 million distinct CDR3 sequences, more than 30% seen only once; the top ten take around 0.25%. The CDR3 has 15 amino acids. Germline-derived CDR1 and CDR2 are MNHEY and SVGAGI. About this clonotype: No antigen is known for it. At one end, the junction sequence differs from germline, possibly due to a read error.

This clonotype was sampled from a newborn girl in good health. The sequencing sample was made of cord blood. V and J are TRBV6-5 and TRBJ1-2; perhaps TRBD1 as D (5 bases). For the CDR3, the DNA is TGTGCCGGCAGTTACGTAGGGACGGTTAACTATGGCTACACCTTC. This codes for CAGSYVGTVNYGYTF.